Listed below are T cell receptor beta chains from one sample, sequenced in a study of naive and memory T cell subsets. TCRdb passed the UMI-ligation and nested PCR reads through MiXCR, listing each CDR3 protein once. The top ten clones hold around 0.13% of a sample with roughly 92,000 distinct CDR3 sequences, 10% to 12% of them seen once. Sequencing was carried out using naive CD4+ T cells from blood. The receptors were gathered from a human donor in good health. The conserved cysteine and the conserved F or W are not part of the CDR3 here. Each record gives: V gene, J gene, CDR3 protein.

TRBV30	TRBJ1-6	AWSLQGLLNSPLH
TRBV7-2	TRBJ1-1	ASSFGQSEAF
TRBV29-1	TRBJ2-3	SVMKDPTDTQY
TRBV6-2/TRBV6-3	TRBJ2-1	ASSYSTVVIEQF
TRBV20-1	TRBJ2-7	SARAAGTYEQY
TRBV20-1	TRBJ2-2	SASSGGAGSGTGELF
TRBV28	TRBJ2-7	ASSFSGVASYEQY
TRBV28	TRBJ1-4	ASSLQGQGIKLF
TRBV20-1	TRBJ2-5	SARDRGGQGRPLYQETQY
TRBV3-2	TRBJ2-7	ASSPRLPAAPYEQY
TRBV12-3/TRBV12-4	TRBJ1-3	ASSFSENPGNTIY
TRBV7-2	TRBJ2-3	ASRVAGGGDTQY
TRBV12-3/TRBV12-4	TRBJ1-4	ASKLGQINEKLF
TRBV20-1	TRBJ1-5	SARVSTPSNQPQH
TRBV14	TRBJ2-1	ASSQAYQREGNNEQF
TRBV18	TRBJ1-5	ASSYGQTGSNQPQH
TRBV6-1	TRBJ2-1	ASSEALTEYNEQF
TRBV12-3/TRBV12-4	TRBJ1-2	ASSPQGAVNGYT
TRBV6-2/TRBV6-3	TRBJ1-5	ASSDLSNQPQH
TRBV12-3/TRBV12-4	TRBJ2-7	ASRKGGGYEQY
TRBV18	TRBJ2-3	ASSPPSLSGGDTQY
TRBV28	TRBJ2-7	ASNLWGSLSSYEQY
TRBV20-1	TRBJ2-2	SARDSGWGRPDTGELF
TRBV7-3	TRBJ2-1	ASSAPGTGGFDEQF
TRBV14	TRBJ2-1	ASSQGSGRLNNEQF
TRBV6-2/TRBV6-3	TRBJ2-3	ASSSPRARHTDTQY
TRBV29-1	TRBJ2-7	SVERGGAYEQY
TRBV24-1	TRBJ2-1	ATSDAGLAYNEQF
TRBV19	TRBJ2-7	ASSINGAYEQY
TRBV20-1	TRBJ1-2	SARRTGTAGYT
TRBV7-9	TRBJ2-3	ASSLRLTNTQY
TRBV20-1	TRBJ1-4	SAIHEKLF
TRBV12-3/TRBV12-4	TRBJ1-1	ASSFEVGGAKAF
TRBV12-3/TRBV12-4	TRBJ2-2	ASGSSGGTGELF
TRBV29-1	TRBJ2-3	SAAGPGDTQY